This T cell receptor beta chain was sequenced during a study of OX40 agonist ivuxolimab in advanced cancers. Study as a whole: Anti-PD-1, anti-PD-L1 or anti-CTLA-4 therapy given earlier was allowed, and approximately 40% had some. Partial responses were observed in three patients, of whom one had hepatocellular carcinoma and two had cutaneous melanoma. Study observations and caveats: Some of the nonresponding patients also showed low levels of normalized T-cell clonal expansion. Expanded clones were, on average, more numerous in CD8+ T cells than in CD4+.

Sequencing was performed with immunoSEQ multiplex PCR; in TCRdb, only in-frame clones are kept and a portion is missing. This sample has around 70,000 clones, with 91% found just once. As to this clone: Antigen specificity is unknown.

Trimming left V 2 bases short and J 2 bases short, with 10 bases between. The CDR3 extends over 14 amino acids. Looked up from germline, CDR1 is ENHRY and CDR2 is SYGVKD. The clonotype comes from an adult with an advanced solid tumor such as melanoma, head and neck, liver or kidney cancer. The material was CD4+ or CD8+ T cells sorted from blood, obtained in a trial of the OX40 agonist ivuxolimab. The V gene is TRBV10-3, the J gene TRBJ2-7; no clear D gene. CDR3 in amino acids: CAISEDVATYEQYF. The CDR3 nucleotides are TGTGCCATCAGTGAGGATGTAGCAACCTACGAGCAGTACTTC.